The source of this T cell receptor beta chain is a study of beta chain features in type 1 diabetes. General study results and limits: Any HLA-type effect on TCRB rearrangement remained unresolved here. In the patient group, naive, central memory and Treg TCRB repertoires seemed more alike than in the healthy donor group. Type 1 diabetes patients had TCRB CDR3s that were shorter (moderately but significantly so) in all four CD4+ subsets.

This clone was detected a few times. Its antigen is currently unknown. The V segment lost 0 bases and the J segment 1 base; nucleotides outside the gene matches: 10. CDR3 length: 19 amino acids. Looked up from germline, CDR1 is LGHNA and CDR2 is YNFKEQ. Sequencing targeted expressed TCRB transcripts, as all isolated RNA had been reverse transcribed. The data were produced by immunoSEQ multiplex PCR, yet TCRdb's version contains in-frame clones alone and is incomplete. In the table there are hundreds of thousands of clones, roughly 13% of which are singletons. This rearrangement joins TRBV4-2 to TRBJ2-3, with TRBD2 identical over 10 bases. Source material: naive CD4+ T cells from blood. This TCR derives from a young man with type 1 diabetes. This CDR3 reads CASSQETQRGGHGTDTQYF. The CDR3 DNA sequence: TGTGCCAGCAGCCAAGAAACCCAGCGGGGGGGCCATGGCACAGATACGCAGTATTTT.